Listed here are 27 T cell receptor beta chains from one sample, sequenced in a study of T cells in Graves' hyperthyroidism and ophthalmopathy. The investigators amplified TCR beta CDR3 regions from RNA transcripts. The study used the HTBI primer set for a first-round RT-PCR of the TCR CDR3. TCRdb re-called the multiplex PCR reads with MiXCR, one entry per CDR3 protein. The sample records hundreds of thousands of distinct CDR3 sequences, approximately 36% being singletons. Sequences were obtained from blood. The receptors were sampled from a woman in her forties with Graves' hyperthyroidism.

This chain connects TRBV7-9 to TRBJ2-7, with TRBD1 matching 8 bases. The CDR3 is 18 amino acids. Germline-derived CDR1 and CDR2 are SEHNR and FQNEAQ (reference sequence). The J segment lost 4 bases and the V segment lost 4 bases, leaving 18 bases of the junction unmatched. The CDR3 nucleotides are TGTGCCAGCAGCTCCATATCCCGTTACAGGGGGAAGATGTACGAGCAGTACTTC. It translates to CASSSISRYRGKMYEQYF.

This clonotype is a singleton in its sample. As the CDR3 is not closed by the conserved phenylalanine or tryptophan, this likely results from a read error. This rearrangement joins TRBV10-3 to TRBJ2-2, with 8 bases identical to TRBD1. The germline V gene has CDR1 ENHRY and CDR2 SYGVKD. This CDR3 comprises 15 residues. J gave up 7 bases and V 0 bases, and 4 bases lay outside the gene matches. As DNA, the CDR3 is TGTGCCATCAGTGAGTCGGTGGACAGGGACGGGGAGCTGTTTTCT. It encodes CAISESVDRDGELFS.

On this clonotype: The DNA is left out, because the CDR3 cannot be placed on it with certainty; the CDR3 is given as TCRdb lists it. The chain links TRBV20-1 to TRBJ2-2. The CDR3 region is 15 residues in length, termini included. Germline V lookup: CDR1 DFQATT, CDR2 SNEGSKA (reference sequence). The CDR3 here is CSARESKRTPGSCFF.

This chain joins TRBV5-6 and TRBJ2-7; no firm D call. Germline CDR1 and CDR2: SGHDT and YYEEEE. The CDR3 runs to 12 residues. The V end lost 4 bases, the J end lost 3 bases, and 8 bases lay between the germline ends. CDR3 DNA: TGTGCCAGCAGCGTCTACAGCTACGAGCAGTACTTC. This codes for CASSVYSYEQYF. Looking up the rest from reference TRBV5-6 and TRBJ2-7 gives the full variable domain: DAGVTQSPTHLIKTRGQQVTLRCSPKSGHDTVSWYQQALGQGPQFIFQYYEEEERQRGNFPDRFSGHQFPNYSSELNVNALLLGDSALYLCASSVYSYEQYFGPGTRLTVT.

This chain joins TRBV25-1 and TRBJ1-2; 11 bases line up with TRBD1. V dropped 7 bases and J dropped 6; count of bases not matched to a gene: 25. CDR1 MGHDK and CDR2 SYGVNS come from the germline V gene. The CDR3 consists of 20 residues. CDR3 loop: CASTTTHSPDRGRDIDGYTF. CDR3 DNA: TGTGCCAGCACCACGACACATAGCCCGGACAGGGGGCGCGATATAGATGGCTACACCTTC.

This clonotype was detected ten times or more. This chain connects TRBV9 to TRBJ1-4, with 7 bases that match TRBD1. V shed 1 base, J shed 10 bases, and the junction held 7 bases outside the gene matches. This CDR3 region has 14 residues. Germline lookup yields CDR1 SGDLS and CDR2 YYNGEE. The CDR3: CASSVREGAGKLFF. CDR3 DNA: TGTGCCAGCAGCGTACGGGAGGGGGCCGGAAAACTGTTTTTT.

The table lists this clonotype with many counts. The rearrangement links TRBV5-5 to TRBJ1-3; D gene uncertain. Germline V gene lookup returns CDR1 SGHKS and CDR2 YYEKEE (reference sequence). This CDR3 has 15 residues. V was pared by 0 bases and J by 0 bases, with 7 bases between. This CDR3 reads CASSLGRHSGNTIYF. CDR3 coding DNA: TGTGCCAGCAGCTTGGGCAGGCACTCTGGAAACACCATATATTTT.

As DNA, the CDR3 is TGCAGCGTTGACTCGAGACAGGGGGCGTGGACTGAAGCTTTCTTT. This codes for CSVDSRQGAWTEAFF. The chain couples TRBV29-1 to TRBJ1-1; 10 positions agree with TRBD1. The CDR3 covers 15 residues. With V trimmed by 3 bases and J by 5 bases, 9 bases remained unmatched. Germline V lookup: CDR1 SQVTM, CDR2 ANQGSEA.

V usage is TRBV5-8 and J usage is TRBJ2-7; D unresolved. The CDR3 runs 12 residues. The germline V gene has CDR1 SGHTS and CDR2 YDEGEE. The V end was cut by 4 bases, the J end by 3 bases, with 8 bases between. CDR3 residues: CASSRHRYEQYF. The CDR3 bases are TGTGCCAGCAGCAGGCATCGCTACGAGCAGTACTTC.

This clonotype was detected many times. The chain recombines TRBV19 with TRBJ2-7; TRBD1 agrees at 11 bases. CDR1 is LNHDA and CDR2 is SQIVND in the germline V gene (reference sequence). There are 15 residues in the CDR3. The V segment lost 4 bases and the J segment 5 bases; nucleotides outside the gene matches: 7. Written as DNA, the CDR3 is TGTGCCAGTAGTACGGACAGGGGGCACTCTAACGAGCAGTACTTC. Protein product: CASSTDRGHSNEQYF.

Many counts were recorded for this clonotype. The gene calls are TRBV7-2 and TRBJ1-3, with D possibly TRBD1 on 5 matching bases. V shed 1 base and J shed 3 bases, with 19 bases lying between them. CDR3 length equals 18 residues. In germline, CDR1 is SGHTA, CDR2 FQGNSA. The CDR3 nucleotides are TGTGCCAGCAGCTTAGACCCTCCGGGGACGGCCCTTGGAAACACCATATATTTT. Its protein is CASSLDPPGTALGNTIYF.

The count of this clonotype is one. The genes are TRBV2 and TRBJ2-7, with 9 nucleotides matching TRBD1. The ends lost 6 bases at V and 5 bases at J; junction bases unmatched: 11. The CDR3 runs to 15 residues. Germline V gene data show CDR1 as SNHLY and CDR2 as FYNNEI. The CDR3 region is CASRFRDRVPNEQYF. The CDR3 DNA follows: TGTGCCAGCAGATTTCGGGACAGGGTTCCTAACGAGCAGTACTTC.

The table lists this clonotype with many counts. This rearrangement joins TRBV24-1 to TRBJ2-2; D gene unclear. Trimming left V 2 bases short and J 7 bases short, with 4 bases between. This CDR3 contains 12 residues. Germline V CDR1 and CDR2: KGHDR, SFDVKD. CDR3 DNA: TGTGCCACCAGTGATTCCAGCGGGGAGCTGTTTTTT. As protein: CATSDSSGELFF.

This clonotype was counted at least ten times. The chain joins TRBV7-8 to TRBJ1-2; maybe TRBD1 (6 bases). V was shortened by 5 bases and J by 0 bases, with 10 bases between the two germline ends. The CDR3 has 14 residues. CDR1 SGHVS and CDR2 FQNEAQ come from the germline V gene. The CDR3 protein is CASSPRTANYGYTF. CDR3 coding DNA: TGTGCCAGCAGCCCAAGGACAGCTAACTATGGCTACACCTTC.

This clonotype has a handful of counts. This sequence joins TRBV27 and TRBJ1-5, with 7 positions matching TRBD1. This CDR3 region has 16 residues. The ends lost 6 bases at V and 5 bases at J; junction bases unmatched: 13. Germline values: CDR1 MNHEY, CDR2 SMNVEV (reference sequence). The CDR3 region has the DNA TGTGCCAGCAGAACCGGGGGAGTAGGGGGCCATCAGCCCCAGCATTTT. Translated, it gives CASRTGGVGGHQPQHF.

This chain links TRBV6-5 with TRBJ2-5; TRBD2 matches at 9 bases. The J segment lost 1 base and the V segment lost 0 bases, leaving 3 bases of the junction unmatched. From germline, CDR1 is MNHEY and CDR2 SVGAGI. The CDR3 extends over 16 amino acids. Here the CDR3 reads CASSYSAGGIQETQYF. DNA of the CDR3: TGTGCCAGCAGTTACTCAGCGGGGGGTATCCAAGAGACCCAGTACTTC.

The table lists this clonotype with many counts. In DNA, the CDR3 is TGTGCCATCGGGACGGTCAGCTCCTACGAGCAGTACTTC. Protein: CAIGTVSSYEQYF. V gene TRBV10-3 combines with J gene TRBJ2-7; D assignment may be TRBD1 or TRBD2 (5 bases each). The CDR3 sequence is 13 residues long. The germline gives CDR1 ENHRY, CDR2 SYGVKD. Trimming stripped 8 bases from V and 0 bases from J, with 11 bases between.

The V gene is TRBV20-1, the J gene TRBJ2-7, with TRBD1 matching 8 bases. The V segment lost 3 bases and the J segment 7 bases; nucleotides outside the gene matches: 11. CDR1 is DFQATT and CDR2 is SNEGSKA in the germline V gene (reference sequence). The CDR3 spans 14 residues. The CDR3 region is CSASAGGRNNEQYF. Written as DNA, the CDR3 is TGCAGTGCTAGTGCAGGGGGCCGCAACAATGAGCAGTACTTC.

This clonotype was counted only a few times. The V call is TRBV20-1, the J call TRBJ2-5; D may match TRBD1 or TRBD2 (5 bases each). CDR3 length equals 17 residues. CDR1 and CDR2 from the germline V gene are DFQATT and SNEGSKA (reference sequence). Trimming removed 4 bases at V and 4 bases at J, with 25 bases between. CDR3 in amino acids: CSANSLSIRGGRETQYF. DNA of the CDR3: TGCAGTGCTAACTCTCTTAGCATTCGGGGCGGCCGAGAGACCCAGTACTTC.

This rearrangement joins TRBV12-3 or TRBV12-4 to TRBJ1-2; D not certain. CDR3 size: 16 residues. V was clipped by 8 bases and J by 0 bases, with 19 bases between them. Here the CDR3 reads CASVNPTDEANYGYTF. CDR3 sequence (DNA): TGTGCCAGCGTCAACCCCACAGACGAAGCTAACTATGGCTACACCTTC.

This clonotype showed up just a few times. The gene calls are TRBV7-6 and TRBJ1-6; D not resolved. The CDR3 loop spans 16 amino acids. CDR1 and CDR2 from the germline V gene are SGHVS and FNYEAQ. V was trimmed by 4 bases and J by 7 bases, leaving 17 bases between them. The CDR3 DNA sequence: TGTGCCAGCAGCTCGGAACGGGCGGGAAAAAATTCACCCCTCCACTTT. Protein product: CASSSERAGKNSPLHF. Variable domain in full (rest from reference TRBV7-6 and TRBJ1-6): GAGVSQSPRYKVTKRGQDVALRCDPISGHVSLYWYRQALGQGPEFLTYFNYEAQQDKSGLPNDRFSAERPEGSISTLTIQRTEQRDSAMYRCASSSERAGKNSPLHFGNGTRLTVT.

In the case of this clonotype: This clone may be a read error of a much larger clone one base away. The CDR3 DNA follows: TGTGCCAGCAGCTTAAATGGACAGGGAAACACTGAAGCTATCTTT. The encoded protein is CASSLNGQGNTEAIF. The chain uses TRBV7-3 and TRBJ1-1, with 8 bases aligning to TRBD1. This CDR3 is 15 amino acids long. The germline CDR1 and CDR2 sequences are SGHTA and FQGTGA.

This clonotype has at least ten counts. This CDR3 is CSARGQGASYNSPLHF. For the CDR3, the DNA is TGCAGTGCTAGGGGGCAGGGGGCTTCCTATAATTCACCCCTCCACTTT. The chain carries TRBV20-1 and TRBJ1-6; 8 positions match TRBD1. The CDR3 totals 16 residues. Germline loops: CDR1 DFQATT, CDR2 SNEGSKA (reference sequence). V lost 3 bases and J lost 1; bases outside the gene matches: 5.

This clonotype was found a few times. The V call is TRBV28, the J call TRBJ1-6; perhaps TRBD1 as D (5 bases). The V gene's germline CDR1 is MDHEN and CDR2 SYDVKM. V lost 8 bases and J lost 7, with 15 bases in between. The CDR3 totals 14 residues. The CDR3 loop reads CASVGGTSNSPLHF. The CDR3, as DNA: TGTGCCAGCGTCGGGGGGACGTCGAATTCACCCCTCCACTTT.

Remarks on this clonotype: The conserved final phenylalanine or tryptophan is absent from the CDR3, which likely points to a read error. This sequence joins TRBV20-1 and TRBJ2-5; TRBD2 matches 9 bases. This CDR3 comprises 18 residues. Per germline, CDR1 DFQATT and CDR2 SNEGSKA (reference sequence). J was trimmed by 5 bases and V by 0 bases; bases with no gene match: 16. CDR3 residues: CSARDPLAGGPSFETQYL. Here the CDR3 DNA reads TGCAGTGCTAGAGATCCTTTGGCGGGGGGGCCGAGTTTCGAGACCCAGTACCTC.

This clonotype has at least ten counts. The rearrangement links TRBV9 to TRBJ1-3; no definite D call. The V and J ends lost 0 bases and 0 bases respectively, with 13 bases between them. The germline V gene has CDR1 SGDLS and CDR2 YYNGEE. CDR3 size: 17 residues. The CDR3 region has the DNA TGTGCCAGCAGCGTAGATGGACCCGTAAGCTCTGGAAACACCATATATTTT. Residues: CASSVDGPVSSGNTIYF.

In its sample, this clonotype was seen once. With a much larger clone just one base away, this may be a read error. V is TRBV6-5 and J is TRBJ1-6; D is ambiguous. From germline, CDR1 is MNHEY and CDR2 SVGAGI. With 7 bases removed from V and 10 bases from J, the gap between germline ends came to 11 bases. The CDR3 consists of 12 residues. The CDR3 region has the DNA TGTGCCAGCATTACCGACGGGTCACCCCTCCACTTT. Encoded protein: CASITDGSPLHF.